This TCR beta chain originates from a study of response to subunit inactivated influenza vaccine. This CDR3 is 14 amino acids long. Germline CDR1 and CDR2: SQVTM and ANQGSEA. Remarks on this clonotype: A much larger clone sits a single nucleotide away, making a read error possible.

TCRdb recomputed calls from the RT-PCR reads with MiXCR, one row per CDR3 protein. Of about 180,000 distinct CDR3 sequences in the sample, 7.5% to 10% were seen once. This clonotype originated in a man aged 50-59 years who received an inactivated influenza vaccine. Sequenced material: non-naive T cells sorted from PBMCs, taken on the day of vaccination. The gene calls are TRBV29-1 and TRBJ1-6; weak D call: TRBD1 (6 bases). The CDR3 DNA reads TGCAACGTTCTTGTGGGGGGCATGGATTCACCCCTCCACTTT. It translates to CNVLVGGMDSPLHF.